This T cell receptor beta chain is from a study of CD8+ T cells in alopecia areata. Overall study context: Patients remained on tofacitinib for 6 to 18 months and then went 6 months without it.

Following extraction, RNA underwent reverse transcription to cDNA, which served as the sequencing template. The method was immunoSEQ multiplex PCR; TCRdb's version includes in-frame clones alone and lacks a portion of them. The table shows a few hundred thousand clones, with under 40% occurring only once. Germline-derived CDR1 and CDR2 are SGDLS and YYNGEE. CDR3 length: 14 amino acids. V shed 4 bases and J shed 9 bases, with 20 bases lying between them. This clone appeared a single time. Treatment defined: oral pan-JAK inhibitor, 5-10 mg twice daily. The chain is built from TRBV9 and TRBJ2-7; no definite D call. The origin of this receptor is a human donor with alopecia areata. The specimen was CD4+ T cells sorted from blood, collected around week 30, from a patient treated with tofacitinib. CDR3: CASSPRPSSHGQYF. CDR3 nucleotide sequence: TGTGCCAGCAGCCCACGGCCGTCCTCACACGGGCAGTACTTC.